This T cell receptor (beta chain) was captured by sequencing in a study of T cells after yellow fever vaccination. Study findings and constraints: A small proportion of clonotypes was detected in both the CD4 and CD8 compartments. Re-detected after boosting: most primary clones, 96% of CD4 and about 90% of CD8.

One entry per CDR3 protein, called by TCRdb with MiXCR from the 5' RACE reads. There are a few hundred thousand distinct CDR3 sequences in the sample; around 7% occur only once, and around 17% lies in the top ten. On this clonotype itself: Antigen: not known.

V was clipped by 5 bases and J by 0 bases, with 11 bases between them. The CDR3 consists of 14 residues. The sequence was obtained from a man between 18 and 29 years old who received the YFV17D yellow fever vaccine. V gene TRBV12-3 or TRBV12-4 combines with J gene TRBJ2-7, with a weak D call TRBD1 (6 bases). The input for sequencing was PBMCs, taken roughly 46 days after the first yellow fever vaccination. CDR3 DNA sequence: TGTGCCAGCAGTCTCGGGACATTCTCCTACGAGCAGTACTTC. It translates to CASSLGTFSYEQYF.